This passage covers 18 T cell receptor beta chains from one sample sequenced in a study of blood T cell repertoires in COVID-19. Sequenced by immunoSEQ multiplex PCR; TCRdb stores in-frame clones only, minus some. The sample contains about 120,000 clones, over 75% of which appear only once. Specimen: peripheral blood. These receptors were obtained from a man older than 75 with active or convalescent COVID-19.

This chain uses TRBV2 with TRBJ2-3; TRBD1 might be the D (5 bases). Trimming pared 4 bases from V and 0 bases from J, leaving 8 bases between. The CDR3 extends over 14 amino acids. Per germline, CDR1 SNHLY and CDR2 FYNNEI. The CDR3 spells CASSAGKSTDTQYF. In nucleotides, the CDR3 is TGTGCCAGCAGTGCAGGGAAGAGCACAGATACGCAGTATTTT.

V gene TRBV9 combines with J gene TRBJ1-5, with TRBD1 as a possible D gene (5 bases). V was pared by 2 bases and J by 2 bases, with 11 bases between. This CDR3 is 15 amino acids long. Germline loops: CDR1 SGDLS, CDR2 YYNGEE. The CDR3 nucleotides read TGTGCCAGCAGCGTCTCGGGGGGAGGCAATCAGCCCCAGCATTTT. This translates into CASSVSGGGNQPQHF.

The CDR3 region has the DNA TGTGCCAGCAGCTTTGACAGGGGCGGGCAGACCCAGTACTTC. Translating it yields CASSFDRGGQTQYF. The chain joins TRBV7-2 to TRBJ2-5; TRBD1 agrees at 8 bases. CDR1 and CDR2 from the germline V gene are SGHTA and FQGNSA. V lost 3 bases to trimming and J lost 6 bases; unmatched junction nucleotides: 6. The CDR3 covers 14 residues.

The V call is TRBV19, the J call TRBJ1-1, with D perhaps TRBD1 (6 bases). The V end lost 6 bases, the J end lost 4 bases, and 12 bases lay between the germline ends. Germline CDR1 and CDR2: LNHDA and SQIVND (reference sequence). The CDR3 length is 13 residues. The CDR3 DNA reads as TGTGCCAGTAGGGAATCAGGGGTCACTGAAGCTTTCTTT. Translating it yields CASRESGVTEAFF.

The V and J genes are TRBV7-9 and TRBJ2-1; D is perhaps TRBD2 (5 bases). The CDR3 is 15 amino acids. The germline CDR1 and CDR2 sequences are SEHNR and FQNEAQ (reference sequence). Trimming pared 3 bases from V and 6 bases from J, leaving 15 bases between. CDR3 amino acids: CASSFPTRVRNEQFF. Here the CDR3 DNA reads TGTGCCAGCAGCTTCCCTACTAGAGTTCGCAATGAGCAGTTCTTC.

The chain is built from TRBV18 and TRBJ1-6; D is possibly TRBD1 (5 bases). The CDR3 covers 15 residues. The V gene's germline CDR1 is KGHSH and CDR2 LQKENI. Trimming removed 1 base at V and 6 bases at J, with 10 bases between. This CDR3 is CASSPQVTVNSPLHF. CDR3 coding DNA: TGTGCCAGCTCACCACAAGTGACAGTTAATTCACCCCTCCACTTT.

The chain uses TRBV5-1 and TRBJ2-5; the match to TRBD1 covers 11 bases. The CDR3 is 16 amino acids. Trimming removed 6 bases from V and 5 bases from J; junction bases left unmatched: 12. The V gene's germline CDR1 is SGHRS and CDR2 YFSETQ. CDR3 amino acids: CASTGQGAYGGETQYF. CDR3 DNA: TGCGCCAGCACAGGACAGGGGGCGTATGGAGGGGAGACCCAGTACTTC.

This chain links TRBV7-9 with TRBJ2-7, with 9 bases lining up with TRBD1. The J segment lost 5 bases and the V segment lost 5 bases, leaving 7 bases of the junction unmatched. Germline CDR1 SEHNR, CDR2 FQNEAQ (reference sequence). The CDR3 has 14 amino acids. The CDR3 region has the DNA TGTGCCAGCAGCGGATCCAGGACAGGGGACGAGCAGTACTTC. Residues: CASSGSRTGDEQYF.

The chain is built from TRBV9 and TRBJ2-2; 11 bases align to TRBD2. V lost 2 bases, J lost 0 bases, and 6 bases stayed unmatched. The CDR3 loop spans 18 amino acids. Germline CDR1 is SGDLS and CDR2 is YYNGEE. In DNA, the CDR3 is TGTGCCAGCAGCGTCCTCGCTAGCGGGAGGACGAACACCGGGGAGCTGTTTTTT. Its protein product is CASSVLASGRTNTGELFF.

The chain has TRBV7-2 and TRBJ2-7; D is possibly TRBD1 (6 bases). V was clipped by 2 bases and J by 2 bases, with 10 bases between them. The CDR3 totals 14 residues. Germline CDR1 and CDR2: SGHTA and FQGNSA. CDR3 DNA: TGTGCCAGCAGCTTAACAGGGATCCCCTACGAGCAGTACTTC. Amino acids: CASSLTGIPYEQYF.

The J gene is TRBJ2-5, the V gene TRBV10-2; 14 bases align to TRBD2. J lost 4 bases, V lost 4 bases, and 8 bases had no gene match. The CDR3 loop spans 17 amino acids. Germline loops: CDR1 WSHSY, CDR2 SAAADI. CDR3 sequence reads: CASSGSKTSGGVETQYF. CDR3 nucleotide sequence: TGCGCCAGCAGTGGGTCCAAGACTAGCGGGGGGGTAGAGACCCAGTACTTC.

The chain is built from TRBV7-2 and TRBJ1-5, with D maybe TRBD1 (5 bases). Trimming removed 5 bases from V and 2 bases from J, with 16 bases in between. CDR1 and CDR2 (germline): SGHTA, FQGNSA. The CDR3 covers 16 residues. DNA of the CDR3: TGTGCCAGCAGCCCGTGGGGGGTTAGCGGCAATCAGCCCCAGCATTTT. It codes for CASSPWGVSGNQPQHF. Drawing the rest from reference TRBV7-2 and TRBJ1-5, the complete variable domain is GAGVSQSPSNKVTEKGKDVELRCDPISGHTALYWYRQSLGQGLEFLIYFQGNSAPDKSGLPSDRFSAERTGGSVSTLTIQRTQQEDSAVYLCASSPWGVSGNQPQHFGDGTRLSIL.

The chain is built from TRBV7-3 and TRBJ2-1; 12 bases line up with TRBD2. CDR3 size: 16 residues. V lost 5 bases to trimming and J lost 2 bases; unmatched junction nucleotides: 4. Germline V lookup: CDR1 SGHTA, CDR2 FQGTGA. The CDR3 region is CASSKLAGGAYNEQFF. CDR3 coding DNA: TGTGCCAGCAGCAAACTAGCGGGGGGTGCCTACAATGAGCAGTTCTTC. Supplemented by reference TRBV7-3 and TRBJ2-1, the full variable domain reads GAGVSQTPSNKVTEKGKYVELRCDPISGHTALYWYRQSLGQGPEFLIYFQGTGAADDSGLPNDRFFAVRPEGSVSTLKIQRTERGDSAVYLCASSKLAGGAYNEQFFGPGTRLTVL.

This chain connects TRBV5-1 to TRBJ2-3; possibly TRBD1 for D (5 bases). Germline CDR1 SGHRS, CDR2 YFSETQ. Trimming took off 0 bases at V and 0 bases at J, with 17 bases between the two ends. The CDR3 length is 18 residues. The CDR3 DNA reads TGCGCCAGCAGCTTGGATCCGGCAGGGCGACCTAGCACAGATACGCAGTATTTT. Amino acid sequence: CASSLDPAGRPSTDTQYF.

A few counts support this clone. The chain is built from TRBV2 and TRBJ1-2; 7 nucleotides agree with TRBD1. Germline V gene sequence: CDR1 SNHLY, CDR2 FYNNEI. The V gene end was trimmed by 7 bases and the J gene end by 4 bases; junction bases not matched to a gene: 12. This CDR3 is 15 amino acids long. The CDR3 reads CASTLAGTELYGYTF. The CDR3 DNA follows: TGTGCCAGCACCCTAGCCGGGACAGAACTCTATGGCTACACCTTC.

The CDR3 region is CASSLLLGGQGGYEQYF. The CDR3 DNA follows: TGTGCCAGCAGCTTACTCCTGGGGGGACAGGGGGGATACGAGCAGTACTTC. This chain links TRBV11-2 with TRBJ2-7, with 11 bases aligning to TRBD1. Germline assignment: CDR1 SGHAT and CDR2 FQNNGV. The V and J ends lost 2 bases and 4 bases, in that order; junction bases with no gene match: 10. This CDR3 is built from 17 residues. Full variable domain (rest looked up from reference TRBV11-2 and TRBJ2-7): EAGVAQSPRYKIIEKRQSVAFWCNPISGHATLYWYQQILGQGPKLLIQFQNNGVVDDSQLPKDRFSAERLKGVDSTLKIQPAKLEDSAVYLCASSLLLGGQGGYEQYFGPGTRLTVT.

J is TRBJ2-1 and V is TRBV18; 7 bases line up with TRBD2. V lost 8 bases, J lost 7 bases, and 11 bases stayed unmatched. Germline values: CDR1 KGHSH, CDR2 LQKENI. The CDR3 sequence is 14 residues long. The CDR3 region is CASREEDPGNEQFF. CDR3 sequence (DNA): TGTGCCAGCCGGGAGGAGGACCCTGGGAATGAGCAGTTCTTC.

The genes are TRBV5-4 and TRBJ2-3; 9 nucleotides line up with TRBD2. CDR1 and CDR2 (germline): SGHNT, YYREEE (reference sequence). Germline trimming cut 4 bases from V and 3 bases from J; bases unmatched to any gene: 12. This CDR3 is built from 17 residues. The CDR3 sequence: CASSPKGRGGPTDTQYF. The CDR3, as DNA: TGTGCCAGCAGCCCGAAGGGGCGGGGGGGCCCTACAGATACGCAGTATTTT.